Below, 13 T cell receptor beta chains from the same sample are listed, as sequenced in a study of cytomegalovirus exposure and HLA in healthy donors. PCR used 60 Vbeta primers and 13 Jbeta primers. The method was immunoSEQ multiplex PCR; TCRdb's version includes in-frame clones alone and lacks a portion of them. The repertoire includes 150,000 to 190,000 clones, approximately 84% of them detected once, and 2.3% sits in the top ten. Material for sequencing was PBMCs. These receptors were collected from a woman in her late teens or twenties in good health and CMV-seronegative.

V usage is TRBV30 and J usage is TRBJ2-7, with D perhaps TRBD2 (6 bases). Trimming stripped 0 bases from V and 0 bases from J, with 9 bases between. Germline values: CDR1 GTSNPN, CDR2 SVGIG (reference sequence). The CDR3 has 14 residues. CDR3 protein: CAWSVGGISYEQYF. CDR3 sequence (DNA): TGTGCCTGGAGTGTCGGCGGGATCTCCTACGAGCAGTACTTC.

The CDR3 spells CASSPGQYNEQFF. CDR3 nucleotides: TGCGCCAGCAGCCCCGGACAGTACAATGAGCAGTTCTTC. The rearrangement uses TRBV5-1 and TRBJ2-1; D is possibly TRBD1 (6 bases). The V end was cut by 4 bases, the J end by 4 bases, with 9 bases between. The CDR3 extends over 13 amino acids. Germline V lookup: CDR1 SGHRS, CDR2 YFSETQ.

The V and J genes are TRBV7-3 and TRBJ2-1; unclear D gene. Trimming shortened V by 1 base and J by 4 bases, and 5 bases separated the two germline ends. The germline CDR1 and CDR2 sequences are SGHTA and FQGTGA. CDR3 length equals 13 residues. CDR3 sequence: CASSLIEYNEQFF. The DNA of the CDR3 is TGTGCCAGCAGCTTAATAGAGTACAATGAGCAGTTCTTC.

This clone was seen a few times. The genes are TRBV2 and TRBJ1-4; 7 nucleotides agree with TRBD1. J lost 6 bases, V lost 8 bases, and 6 bases had no gene match. The germline CDR1 and CDR2 sequences are SNHLY and FYNNEI. The CDR3 loop spans 13 amino acids. The CDR3 protein is CASHRGSYEKLFF. CDR3 bases: TGTGCCAGCCACAGGGGATCGTATGAAAAACTGTTTTTT.

V usage is TRBV15 and J usage is TRBJ2-2; TRBD1 aligns across 11 bases. The trim removed 5 bases at V and 4 bases at J, leaving 6 bases unmatched. Germline V gene data show CDR1 as LNHNV and CDR2 as YYDKDF (reference sequence). This CDR3 spans 16 amino acids. Here the CDR3 reads CATSPRGTGGTGELFF. The DNA for the CDR3 is TGTGCCACCAGCCCAAGGGGGACAGGGGGCACCGGGGAGCTGTTTTTT.

This clone has only a few counts. This rearrangement joins TRBV2 to TRBJ2-7; 9 bases map to TRBD2. Germline values: CDR1 SNHLY, CDR2 FYNNEI. The CDR3 consists of 17 residues. J lost 4 bases, V lost 3 bases, and 13 bases had no gene match. The CDR3 spells CASSEAVAGVLYYEQYF. As DNA, the CDR3 is TGTGCCAGCAGTGAGGCGGTAGCGGGAGTTCTCTATTACGAGCAGTACTTC.

V is TRBV10-2 and J is TRBJ2-7; TRBD1 matches at 9 bases. The CDR3 consists of 14 residues. Trimming took 7 bases from V and 3 from J; bases not matched to a gene: 7. The germline V gene encodes CDR1 WSHSY and CDR2 SAAADI. The CDR3 loop reads CASNGQGSVYEQYF. In DNA, the CDR3 is TGCGCCAGCAATGGACAGGGGTCAGTCTACGAGCAGTACTTC.

V is TRBV7-2 and J is TRBJ2-7, with 7 positions matching TRBD1. Germline trimming cut 5 bases from V and 6 bases from J; bases unmatched to any gene: 16. Germline-derived CDR1 and CDR2 are SGHTA and FQGNSA. The CDR3 covers 16 residues. In DNA, the CDR3 is TGTGCCAGCAGCAACTTCCGGGACAGCGGTTTTCTCGAGCAGTACTTC. Its translation is CASSNFRDSGFLEQYF.

This sequence joins TRBV6-5 and TRBJ1-2; 7 bases match TRBD1. Looked up from germline, CDR1 is MNHEY and CDR2 is SVGAGI. This CDR3 is 15 amino acids long. Trimming cost V 7 bases and J 1 base; bases outside gene matches: 9. CDR3 loop: CASIPQAGGNYGYTF. CDR3 sequence (DNA): TGTGCCAGCATCCCCCAGGCAGGGGGTAACTATGGCTACACCTTC.

J is TRBJ2-5 and V is TRBV6-1, with D maybe TRBD2 (5 bases). The CDR3 contains 13 residues. V was shortened by 5 bases and J by 2 bases, with 9 bases between the two germline ends. Germline loops: CDR1 MNHNS, CDR2 SASEGT. CDR3 region: CASSPLAQETQYF. CDR3 bases: TGTGCCAGCAGTCCTCTAGCACAAGAGACCCAGTACTTC.

V and J are TRBV11-2 and TRBJ1-5; tentative D call: TRBD1 (6 bases). Trimming took 4 bases from V and 4 from J, leaving 11 bases between them. The length of the CDR3 is 14 residues. CDR1 is SGHAT and CDR2 is FQNNGV in the germline V gene. The CDR3 DNA sequence: TGTGCCAGCAGCTCACAGGGATATAATCAGCCCCAGCATTTT. Its translation is CASSSQGYNQPQHF.

V gene TRBV7-9 combines with J gene TRBJ2-5; 8 bases match TRBD1. The V gene's germline CDR1 is SEHNR and CDR2 FQNEAQ (reference sequence). This CDR3 is built from 14 residues. Trimming removed 5 bases from V and 4 bases from J; junction bases left unmatched: 6. CDR3 region: CASSPRTGRETQYF. CDR3 in DNA: TGTGCCAGCAGCCCCCGGACAGGGAGAGAGACCCAGTACTTC.

The chain employs TRBV25-1 and TRBJ2-3; tentatively, D is TRBD2 (7 bases). Germline V CDR1 and CDR2: MGHDK, SYGVNS. V was cut by 6 bases and J by 5 bases, with 21 bases left in between. The CDR3 extends over 16 amino acids. The CDR3 coding sequence is TGTGCCAGCAGCAGGGGAGCGGGACACCCCCTAGATACGCAGTATTTT. Translating it yields CASSRGAGHPLDTQYF.